This T cell receptor (beta chain) was documented in a study of blood T cell repertoires in COVID-19. Study overall: The United States, Italy and Spain supplied acute and convalescent COVID-19 samples.

Methods used by the authors: Counts of nucleated cells, estimated from reference gene primer amplification, were obtained. The data were produced by immunoSEQ multiplex PCR, yet TCRdb's version contains in-frame clones alone and is incomplete. D and trimming were read from the DNA, whereas the V and J calls and clone size are those reported in that table. Of 70,000 to 80,000 clones in the sample, roughly 80% were seen once. This TCR derives from a man in his fifties with acute or convalescent COVID-19. The specimen sequenced was peripheral blood.

The DNA for the CDR3 is TGTGCCAGCTCATCTAATCAGGGAAGTTTTGGAACAGATACGCAGTATTTT. It encodes CASSSNQGSFGTDTQYF. This sequence joins TRBV18 and TRBJ2-3; D is perhaps TRBD1 (5 bases). Trimming removed 5 bases at V and 3 bases at J, with 21 bases between. CDR1 is KGHSH, CDR2 LQKENI, per germline. This CDR3 is 17 amino acids long.